The present T cell receptor (beta chain) was sequenced within a study of blood T cell repertoires in COVID-19. Study details: Acute-phase and convalescent COVID-19 samples originated in the United States, Italy and Spain.

Germline values: CDR1 KGHSH, CDR2 LQKENI. The CDR3 contains 16 residues. V lost 2 bases to trimming and J lost 1 base; unmatched junction nucleotides: 4. Using immunoSEQ multiplex PCR, the repertoire was profiled, and TCRdb retains in-frame clones only, with some absent. The sample shows about 200,000 clones, roughly 86% of them seen only once. Sequenced sample: peripheral blood. V usage is TRBV18 and J usage is TRBJ2-3, with TRBD2 matching 9 bases. The TCR was taken from a man younger than 35 with active or convalescent COVID-19. The CDR3: CASSPVRTSGTDTQYF. DNA of the CDR3: TGTGCCAGCTCACCAGTGAGGACTAGCGGCACAGATACGCAGTATTTT.